This T cell receptor (beta chain) appears in the sequencing data of a study of read filtering for tumor transcriptome and immune sequencing. Study-level information: IR-seq gave about 3.5 to 10.27 million TCR reads per sample; RNA-seq gave 85 to 1273.

This clonotype appeared many times. Its antigen is currently unknown. From 400 to 450 ng of RNA, a library with molecular barcoded alpha/delta and beta/gamma adaptors was made. Each CDR3 protein gets one entry after TCRdb re-called the reads with MiXCR. The sample consists of almost 40,000 distinct CDR3 sequences, around 15% of them appearing once. Notes on the study in general: Dropping single-read clonotypes raised IR-seq and RNA-seq shared-clonotype correlation.

V shed 3 bases and J shed 6 bases, with 14 bases lying between them. This CDR3 spans 14 amino acids. The gene calls are TRBV12-3 or TRBV12-4 and TRBJ1-1; D remains unclear. The material sequenced was a population of CD138-negative cells sorted from bone marrow. The receptor was derived from a donor aged 40 or older with multiple myeloma. The CDR3 coding sequence is TGTGCCAGCAGTTTGGGTGGAAAGTTAGCTGAAGCTTTCTTT. Its protein product is CASSLGGKLAEAFF.